These T cell receptor beta chains were read from a single sample in a study of T cell repertoires in aging, cancer and after chemotherapy. TCRdb ran MiXCR on the multiplex PCR reads and lists one entry per CDR3 protein. The sample shows roughly 3,000 distinct CDR3 sequences, around 30% of them seen only once. Material: blood. The receptors derive from a human donor in good health. Each CDR3 is given with its conserved first and last residue. Each record gives: J gene, D gene, clone size, V gene, CDR3 protein, CDR3 DNA. A D gene is named only where the DNA matches it firmly. For some rows the clone size is stated as once, few or many, or as a class when expanded; others skip it.

J gene: TRBJ2-2
D gene: TRBD2
clone size: -
V gene: TRBV11-3
CDR3 protein: CASSPRLGLAGPANTGELFF
CDR3 DNA: TGTGCCAGCAGCCCCAGGTTGGGACTAGCGGGACCCGCGAACACCGGGGAGCTGTTTTTT

J gene: TRBJ2-7
D gene: -
clone size: medium-sized
V gene: TRBV24-1
CDR3 protein: CATSDSGPYEQYF
CDR3 DNA: TGTGCCACCAGTGATTCGGGACCCTACGAGCAGTACTTC

J gene: TRBJ2-1
D gene: TRBD2
clone size: few
V gene: TRBV28
CDR3 protein: CASSDLAGGSYNEQFF
CDR3 DNA: TGTGCCAGCAGTGACCTAGCGGGAGGATCATACAATGAGCAGTTCTTC

J gene: TRBJ2-7
D gene: -
clone size: medium-sized
V gene: TRBV6-1
CDR3 protein: CASSGRRALGNEQYF
CDR3 DNA: TGTGCCAGCAGTGGCCGCAGGGCCCTGGGGAACGAGCAGTACTTC

J gene: TRBJ2-3
D gene: TRBD2
clone size: medium-sized
V gene: TRBV7-3
CDR3 protein: CASSSGLAGGLDTQYF
CDR3 DNA: TGTGCCAGCAGCTCGGGACTAGCGGGAGGGTTGGATACGCAGTATTTT

J gene: TRBJ2-7
D gene: -
clone size: medium-sized
V gene: TRBV6-2/TRBV6-3
CDR3 protein: CASSYGTPEGEQYF
CDR3 DNA: TGTGCCAGCAGTTACGGGACCCCCGAAGGCGAGCAGTACTTC

J gene: TRBJ1-5
D gene: -
clone size: medium-sized
V gene: TRBV6-6
CDR3 protein: CASTPGVGQPQHF
CDR3 DNA: TGTGCCAGCACCCCAGGGGTGGGACAGCCCCAGCATTTT

J gene: TRBJ2-7
D gene: TRBD1
clone size: medium-sized
V gene: TRBV10-3
CDR3 protein: CAIRETGVSYEQYF
CDR3 DNA: TGTGCCATCCGCGAGACAGGGGTCTCCTACGAGCAGTACTTC

J gene: TRBJ1-4
D gene: -
clone size: medium-sized
V gene: TRBV5-1
CDR3 protein: CASSQPGSDSTNEKLFF
CDR3 DNA: TGCGCCAGCAGCCAACCGGGGTCTGATTCAACTAATGAAAAACTGTTTTTT

J gene: TRBJ2-5
D gene: TRBD1
clone size: -
V gene: TRBV27
CDR3 protein: CASSPLGQGWGQETQYF
CDR3 DNA: TGTGCCAGCAGTCCGTTGGGACAGGGGTGGGGCCAAGAGACCCAGTACTTC

J gene: TRBJ2-1
D gene: -
clone size: medium-sized
V gene: TRBV7-3
CDR3 protein: CASSSSGSGNEQFF
CDR3 DNA: TGTGCCAGCAGCTCTAGTGGTAGCGGCAATGAGCAGTTCTTC

J gene: TRBJ2-3
D gene: TRBD1
clone size: medium-sized
V gene: TRBV5-1
CDR3 protein: CASSTPRTGGTDTQYF
CDR3 DNA: TGCGCCAGCAGCACCCCACGGACAGGGGGCACAGATACGCAGTATTTT

J gene: TRBJ1-1
D gene: -
clone size: -
V gene: TRBV12-3/TRBV12-4
CDR3 protein: CASTPRSSDTEAFF
CDR3 DNA: TGTGCCAGCACCCCGAGGAGTTCGGACACTGAAGCTTTCTTT

J gene: TRBJ2-7
D gene: -
clone size: -
V gene: TRBV6-4
CDR3 protein: CASSYSTVSTVSYEQYF
CDR3 DNA: TGTGCCAGCAGTTACTCGACGGTGTCAACGGTCTCCTACGAGCAGTACTTC

J gene: TRBJ2-5
D gene: -
clone size: -
V gene: TRBV10-3
CDR3 protein: CANSEPGVLQETQYF
CDR3 DNA: TGTGCCAACAGTGAGCCGGGGGTACTCCAAGAGACCCAGTACTTC

J gene: TRBJ1-2
D gene: TRBD1
clone size: few
V gene: TRBV12-3/TRBV12-4
CDR3 protein: CASSSPDRSFYGYTF
CDR3 DNA: TGTGCCAGCAGTTCCCCGGACAGGAGCTTCTATGGCTACACCTTC

J gene: TRBJ1-1
D gene: -
clone size: large
V gene: TRBV29-1
CDR3 protein: CSVWSPQGWVTEAFF
CDR3 DNA: TGCAGCGTTTGGTCCCCTCAGGGATGGGTGACTGAAGCTTTCTTT

J gene: TRBJ2-1
D gene: TRBD2
clone size: medium-sized
V gene: TRBV20-1
CDR3 protein: CSARSPASGRSEQFF
CDR3 DNA: TGCAGTGCTAGAAGTCCGGCTAGCGGGAGAAGTGAGCAGTTCTTC

J gene: TRBJ1-2
D gene: TRBD1
clone size: medium-sized
V gene: TRBV6-2/TRBV6-3
CDR3 protein: CASSYPLPGQGANYGYTF
CDR3 DNA: TGTGCCAGCAGTTACCCACTACCGGGACAGGGAGCTAACTATGGCTACACCTTC

J gene: TRBJ2-2
D gene: -
clone size: medium-sized
V gene: TRBV12-3/TRBV12-4
CDR3 protein: CASSFGGGELFF
CDR3 DNA: TGTGCCAGCAGTTTTGGAGGTGGGGAGCTGTTTTTT

J gene: TRBJ1-2
D gene: -
clone size: medium-sized
V gene: TRBV14
CDR3 protein: CASSPRTTYGYTF
CDR3 DNA: TGTGCCAGCAGCCCTCGGACAACTTATGGCTACACCTTC

J gene: TRBJ2-3
D gene: TRBD2
clone size: few
V gene: TRBV28
CDR3 protein: CASSRAGGRPGDTQYF
CDR3 DNA: TGTGCCAGCAGTCGCGCCGGCGGGAGGCCAGGAGATACGCAGTATTTT

J gene: TRBJ1-5
D gene: TRBD1
clone size: -
V gene: TRBV6-2/TRBV6-3
CDR3 protein: CASSLRSRDRRQPQHF
CDR3 DNA: TGTGCCAGCAGCCTCAGGTCCAGGGACAGAAGGCAGCCCCAGCATTTT

J gene: TRBJ1-4
D gene: -
clone size: few
V gene: TRBV4-1
CDR3 protein: CASSQYLPRRATNEKLFF
CDR3 DNA: TGCGCCAGCAGCCAATACCTCCCCCGGCGGGCAACTAATGAAAAACTGTTTTTT

J gene: TRBJ1-2
D gene: -
clone size: medium-sized
V gene: TRBV18
CDR3 protein: CASLTSGRANYGYTF
CDR3 DNA: TGTGCCAGCTTAACCAGTGGCAGGGCTAACTATGGCTACACCTTC

J gene: TRBJ2-1
D gene: -
clone size: once
V gene: TRBV29-1
CDR3 protein: CSVGRGWGNEQFF
CDR3 DNA: TGCAGCGTTGGGAGGGGATGGGGCAATGAGCAGTTCTTC

J gene: TRBJ1-1
D gene: TRBD1
clone size: medium-sized
V gene: TRBV30
CDR3 protein: CAWSVGTVEAFF
CDR3 DNA: TGTGCCTGGAGTGTCGGGACAGTCGAAGCTTTCTTT

J gene: TRBJ2-7
D gene: -
clone size: large
V gene: TRBV19
CDR3 protein: CASKRRDGPYEQYF
CDR3 DNA: TGTGCCAGTAAGAGGAGGGACGGACCCTACGAGCAGTACTTC

J gene: TRBJ1-4
D gene: -
clone size: medium-sized
V gene: TRBV18
CDR3 protein: CASSRAGVDDEKLFF
CDR3 DNA: TGTGCCAGCTCCCGCGCAGGGGTTGATGATGAAAAACTGTTTTTT

J gene: TRBJ1-2
D gene: -
clone size: -
V gene: TRBV19
CDR3 protein: CASSMKNRYYGYTF
CDR3 DNA: TGTGCCAGTAGTATGAAAAACCGATACTATGGCTACACCTTC

J gene: TRBJ2-5
D gene: -
clone size: medium-sized
V gene: TRBV9
CDR3 protein: CASSALTLETQYF
CDR3 DNA: TGTGCCAGCAGCGCCCTTACGCTGGAGACCCAGTACTTC

J gene: TRBJ2-1
D gene: TRBD1
clone size: medium-sized
V gene: TRBV27
CDR3 protein: CASSFARDRVYNEQFF
CDR3 DNA: TGTGCCAGCAGCTTTGCCCGGGACAGGGTCTACAATGAGCAGTTCTTC

J gene: TRBJ2-1
D gene: -
clone size: medium-sized
V gene: TRBV15
CDR3 protein: CATSRVAYNEQFF
CDR3 DNA: TGTGCCACCAGCAGAGTGGCCTACAATGAGCAGTTCTTC

J gene: TRBJ2-3
D gene: -
clone size: few
V gene: TRBV2
CDR3 protein: CASSEVRGITDTQYF
CDR3 DNA: TGTGCCAGCAGTGAAGTTCGGGGGATCACAGATACGCAGTATTTT

J gene: TRBJ1-4
D gene: -
clone size: large
V gene: TRBV29-1
CDR3 protein: CSALSEKLFF
CDR3 DNA: TGCAGCGCTTTATCCGAAAAACTGTTTTTT

J gene: TRBJ1-1
D gene: -
clone size: -
V gene: TRBV6-1
CDR3 protein: CASRGLVRGPNTKAFF
CDR3 DNA: TGTGCCAGCAGGGGCTTGGTGCGGGGGCCCAACACTAAAGCTTTCTTT

J gene: TRBJ2-4
D gene: TRBD2
clone size: medium-sized
V gene: TRBV11-2
CDR3 protein: CASSLDLGGLAKNIQYF
CDR3 DNA: TGTGCCAGCAGCTTAGACCTGGGGGGGTTAGCCAAAAACATTCAGTACTTC

J gene: TRBJ2-7
D gene: TRBD1
clone size: -
V gene: TRBV28
CDR3 protein: CASSLAGTGGYEQYF
CDR3 DNA: TGTGCCAGCAGTTTAGCCGGGACAGGAGGCTACGAGCAGTACTTC

J gene: TRBJ2-3
D gene: -
clone size: few
V gene: TRBV28
CDR3 protein: CASSLAGSSTDTQYF
CDR3 DNA: TGTGCCAGCAGTTTGGCGGGGTCTAGCACAGATACGCAGTATTTT